The 2 T cell receptor beta chains below come from one sample, sequenced in a study of cytomegalovirus exposure and HLA in healthy donors. PCR primers comprised 60 Vbeta and 13 Jbeta primers. Clones were read by immunoSEQ multiplex PCR, and TCRdb kept only the in-frame ones, dropping some. The sample yields fewer than 250,000 clones, approximately 82% seen once. Sequenced sample: PBMCs. These receptors all come from a man aged 18 to 29 in good health and CMV-seronegative.

V usage is TRBV5-1 and J usage is TRBJ2-7; a possible D gene is TRBD2 (6 bases). The CDR3 consists of 16 residues. CDR1 and CDR2 (germline): SGHRS, YFSETQ. V was pared by 4 bases and J by 3 bases, with 20 bases between. CDR3: CASSPEVWRAFYEQYF. DNA for the CDR3: TGCGCCAGCAGCCCGGAAGTGTGGAGGGCATTCTACGAGCAGTACTTC.

This chain joins TRBV7-3 and TRBJ1-1, with TRBD1 identical over 9 bases. This CDR3 has 15 amino acids. Germline CDR1 reads SGHTA; CDR2 reads FQGTGA. V shed 3 bases, J shed 0 bases, and the junction held 2 bases outside the gene matches. The CDR3 is CASSLGQGMNTEAFF. CDR3 DNA sequence: TGTGCCAGCAGCTTGGGACAGGGTATGAACACTGAAGCTTTCTTT.